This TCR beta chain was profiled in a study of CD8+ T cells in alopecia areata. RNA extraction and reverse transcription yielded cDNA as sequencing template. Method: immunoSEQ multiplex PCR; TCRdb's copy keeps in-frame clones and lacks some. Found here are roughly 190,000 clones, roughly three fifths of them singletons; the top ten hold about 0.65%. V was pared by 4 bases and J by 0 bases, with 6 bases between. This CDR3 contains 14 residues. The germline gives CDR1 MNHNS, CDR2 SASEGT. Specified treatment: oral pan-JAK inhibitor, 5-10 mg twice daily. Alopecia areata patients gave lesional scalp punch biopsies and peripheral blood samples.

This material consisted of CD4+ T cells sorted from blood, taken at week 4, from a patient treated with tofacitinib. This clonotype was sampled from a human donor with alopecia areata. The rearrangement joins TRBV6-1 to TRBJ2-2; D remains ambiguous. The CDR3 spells CASSATANTGELFF. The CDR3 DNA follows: TGTGCCAGCAGTGCGACTGCGAACACCGGGGAGCTGTTTTTT.